A single sample gave rise to the 8 T cell receptor beta chains below, sequenced in a study of vaccination effects on CD4 cells after COVID-19. Clones were sequenced by immunoSEQ multiplex PCR, and TCRdb holds only the in-frame ones, with some missing. Here the sample spans about 51,000 clones, 74% being singletons. Their cognate antigens are unknown. A 10-day culture period preceded the isolation of CD4+ T cells. This sample comprised CD4+ T cells from PBMCs cultured without peptide, obtained before COVID-19 vaccination. The source is a human donor who had a prior SARS-CoV-2 infection.

This clone is labeled medium-sized. The rearrangement links TRBV30 to TRBJ2-6, with TRBD1 as a possible D gene (5 bases). Germline lookup yields CDR1 GTSNPN and CDR2 SVGIG (reference sequence). The CDR3 spans 14 residues. Trimming took off 5 bases at V and 0 bases at J, with 8 bases between the two ends. In DNA form, the CDR3 reads TGTGCCTGGGCAGACAGCTCTGGGGCCAACGTCCTGACTTTC. Translated, it gives CAWADSSGANVLTF.

The V and J genes are TRBV7-3 and TRBJ1-1; weak D call: TRBD1 (6 bases). The CDR3 consists of 16 residues. The ends were cut back, 6 bases at V and 4 bases at J, with 21 bases in the middle. Germline lookup yields CDR1 SGHTA and CDR2 FQGTGA. The DNA for the CDR3 is TGTGCCAGCAGTAAATCTTTGGGGGGCCCGGGCACTGAAGCTTTCTTT. Protein product: CASSKSLGGPGTEAFF. Together with reference TRBV7-3 and TRBJ1-1, the CDR3 gives the full variable domain: GAGVSQTPSNKVTEKGKYVELRCDPISGHTALYWYRQSLGQGPEFLIYFQGTGAADDSGLPNDRFFAVRPEGSVSTLKIQRTERGDSAVYLCASSKSLGGPGTEAFFGQGTRLTVV.

This clone was seen just once. The genes are TRBV27 and TRBJ2-7; D is possibly TRBD2 (5 bases). V shed 3 bases and J shed 2 bases, with 11 bases lying between them. The CDR3 is 14 residues long. The germline V gene has CDR1 MNHEY and CDR2 SMNVEV (reference sequence). CDR3 region: CASSFGLHAYEQYF. The CDR3 nucleotides are TGTGCCAGCAGTTTTGGACTTCATGCCTACGAGCAGTACTTC.

The chain uses TRBV6-5 and TRBJ1-2; D remains ambiguous. From germline, CDR1 is MNHEY and CDR2 SVGAGI. The CDR3 is 14 residues long. The V gene lost 5 bases and the J gene lost 6 bases, with 16 bases spanning the gap. The CDR3 coding sequence is TGTGCCAGCAGTCCCGGGCTAACTGGCCATGGCTACACCTTC. Protein sequence: CASSPGLTGHGYTF.

The chain combines TRBV5-5 with TRBJ2-1; TRBD1 matches 9 bases. The V segment lost 0 bases and the J segment 4 bases; nucleotides outside the gene matches: 2. From germline, CDR1 is SGHKS and CDR2 YYEKEE (reference sequence). This CDR3 is built from 15 residues. CDR3 in amino acids: CASSLVGQGYNEQFF. The CDR3 DNA sequence: TGTGCCAGCAGCTTGGTCGGACAGGGGTACAATGAGCAGTTCTTC.

J is TRBJ1-6 and V is TRBV5-4; 10 bases agree with TRBD1. The CDR3 is 15 amino acids. V lost 4 bases and J lost 10; bases outside the gene matches: 8. The germline V gene encodes CDR1 SGHNT and CDR2 YYREEE (reference sequence). The CDR3 region is CASSNRDRGYSPLHF. CDR3 DNA sequence: TGTGCCAGCAGCAACCGGGACAGGGGTTACTCACCCCTCCACTTT.

The chain joins TRBV19 to TRBJ2-4; the match to TRBD2 covers 11 bases. Germline CDR1 and CDR2: LNHDA and SQIVND (reference sequence). The CDR3 consists of 18 residues. After removal of 5 bases from V and 0 bases from J, the junction contained 9 bases not matched to a gene. The CDR3 here is CASSLAGGRTLAKNIQYF. For the CDR3, the DNA is TGTGCCAGTAGTTTAGCGGGGGGGCGCACCTTAGCCAAAAACATTCAGTACTTC. Full variable domain (missing parts from reference TRBV19 and TRBJ2-4): DGGITQSPKYLFRKEGQNVTLSCEQNLNHDAMYWYRQDPGQGLRLIYYSQIVNDFQKGDIAEGYSVSREKKESFPLTVTSAQKNPTAFYLCASSLAGGRTLAKNIQYFGAGTRLSVL.

This clone was detected once. This chain uses TRBV19 with TRBJ1-5; no reliable D call. The CDR3 length is 15 residues. Germline CDR1 reads LNHDA; CDR2 reads SQIVND (reference sequence). V was shortened by 0 bases and J by 5 bases, with 11 bases between the two germline ends. The CDR3 loop reads CASSIDGYGDQPQHF. CDR3 coding DNA: TGTGCCAGTAGTATAGACGGATATGGGGATCAGCCCCAGCATTTT.